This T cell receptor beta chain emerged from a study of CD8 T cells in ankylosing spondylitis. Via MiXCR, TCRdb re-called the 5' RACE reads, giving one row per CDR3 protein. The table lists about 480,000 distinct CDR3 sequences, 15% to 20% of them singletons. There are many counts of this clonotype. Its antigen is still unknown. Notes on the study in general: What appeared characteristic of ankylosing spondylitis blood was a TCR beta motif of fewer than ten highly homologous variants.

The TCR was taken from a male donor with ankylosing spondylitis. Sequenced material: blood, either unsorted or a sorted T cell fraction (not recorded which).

The CDR3 DNA is TGTGCCAGCAGCCGGAGGGCCTCCTACAATGAGCAGTTCTTC. Its protein product is CASSRRASYNEQFF. The rearrangement links TRBV12-3 or TRBV12-4 to TRBJ2-1, with D maybe TRBD2 (6 bases). The CDR3 length is 14 residues. V lost 6 bases and J 0 bases, leaving 9 bases between the germline ends.